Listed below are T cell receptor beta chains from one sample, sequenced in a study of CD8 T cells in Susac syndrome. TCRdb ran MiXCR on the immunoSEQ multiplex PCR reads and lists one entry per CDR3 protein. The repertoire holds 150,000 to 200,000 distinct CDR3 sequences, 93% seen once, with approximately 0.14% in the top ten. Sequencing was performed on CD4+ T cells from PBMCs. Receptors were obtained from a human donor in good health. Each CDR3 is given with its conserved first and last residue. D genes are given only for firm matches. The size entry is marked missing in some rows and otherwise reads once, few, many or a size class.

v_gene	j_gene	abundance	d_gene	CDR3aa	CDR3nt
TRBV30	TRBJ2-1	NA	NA	CARQEYNEQFF	TGTGCCCGACAGGAGTACAATGAGCAGTTCTTC
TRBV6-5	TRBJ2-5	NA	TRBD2	CASSYSKASGGASQETQYF	TGTGCCAGCAGTTACTCGAAGGCTAGCGGGGGGGCGAGCCAAGAGACCCAGTACTTC
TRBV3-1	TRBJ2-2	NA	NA	CASSQSGTSNTGELFF	TGTGCCAGCAGCCAATCCGGGACTTCGAACACCGGGGAGCTGTTTTTT
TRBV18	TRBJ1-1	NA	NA	CASSPGPGRVTEAFF	TGTGCCAGCTCACCAGGTCCAGGGAGGGTCACTGAAGCTTTCTTT
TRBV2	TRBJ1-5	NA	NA	CASSARQHNQPQHF	TGTGCCAGCAGCGCCCGACAGCACAATCAGCCCCAGCATTTT
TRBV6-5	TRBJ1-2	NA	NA	CASSYSAGTDYGYTF	TGTGCCAGCAGTTATAGCGCCGGGACGGACTATGGCTACACCTTC
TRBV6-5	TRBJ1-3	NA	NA	CASSYSKYRVAGNTIYF	TGTGCCAGCAGTTACTCGAAGTACAGGGTGGCTGGAAACACCATATATTTT
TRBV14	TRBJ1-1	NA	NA	CASSQGTDFEAFF	TGTGCCAGCAGCCAAGGGACAGATTTTGAAGCTTTCTTT
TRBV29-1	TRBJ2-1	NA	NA	CSGGGLRGEQFF	TGCAGCGGGGGGGGCCTTAGAGGGGAGCAGTTCTTC
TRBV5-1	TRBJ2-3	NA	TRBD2	CASSENGGARTDTQYF	TGCGCCAGCAGCGAAAACGGGGGGGCCCGCACAGATACGCAGTATTTT
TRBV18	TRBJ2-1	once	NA	CASSPPGRVRNEQFF	TGTGCCAGCTCACCACCCGGCAGGGTCCGCAATGAGCAGTTCTTC
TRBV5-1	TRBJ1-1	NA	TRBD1	CASSLLGGGLNTEAFF	TGCGCCAGCAGCTTGTTAGGGGGCGGGCTGAACACTGAAGCTTTCTTT
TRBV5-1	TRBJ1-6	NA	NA	CASSLDRLPLHF	TGCGCCAGCAGCTTGGACAGACTACCCCTCCACTTT
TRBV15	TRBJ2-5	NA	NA	CATSDGGQETQYF	TGTGCCACCAGCGACGGGGGTCAGGAGACCCAGTACTTC
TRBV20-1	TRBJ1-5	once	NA	CSARDRAPNQPQHF	TGCAGTGCTAGAGACAGGGCGCCTAATCAGCCCCAGCATTTT
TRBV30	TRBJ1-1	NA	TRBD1	CAWSVKRGLVTEAFF	TGTGCCTGGAGTGTAAAAAGGGGGCTGGTGACTGAAGCTTTCTTT
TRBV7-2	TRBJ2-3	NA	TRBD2	CASRTSGGISTDTQYF	TGTGCCAGCAGAACTAGCGGGGGTATTAGCACAGATACGCAGTATTTT
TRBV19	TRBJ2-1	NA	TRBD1	CASSSGTAPNNEQFF	TGTGCCAGTAGTTCCGGGACAGCCCCCAACAATGAGCAGTTCTTC
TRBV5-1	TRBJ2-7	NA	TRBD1	CASSLGTGGYEQYF	TGCGCCAGCAGCTTGGGGACAGGGGGCTACGAGCAGTACTTC
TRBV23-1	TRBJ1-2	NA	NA	CASHGTTNYGYTF	TGCGCCAGTCACGGGACAACTAACTATGGCTACACCTTC
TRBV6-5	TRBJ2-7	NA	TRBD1	CASSYTTGTYEQYF	TGTGCCAGCAGTTACACGACAGGGACCTACGAGCAGTACTTC
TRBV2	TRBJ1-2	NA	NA	CASSSLLDYGYTF	TGTGCCAGCAGCTCCCTCTTGGATTATGGCTACACCTTC
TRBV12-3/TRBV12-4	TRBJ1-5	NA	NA	CATKGGAGQPQHF	TGTGCCACCAAGGGCGGAGCGGGTCAGCCCCAGCATTTT
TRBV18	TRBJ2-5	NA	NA	CASSLVNDRLGETQYF	TGTGCCAGCTCACTGGTAAACGATAGGTTGGGAGAGACCCAGTACTTC
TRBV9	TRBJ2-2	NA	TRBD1	CASSVGDRVTGELFF	TGTGCCAGCAGCGTGGGAGACAGGGTCACCGGGGAGCTGTTTTTT
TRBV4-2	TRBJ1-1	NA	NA	CASSQDSRGLYTEAFF	TGTGCCAGCAGCCAAGATAGCAGGGGCTTGTACACTGAAGCTTTCTTT
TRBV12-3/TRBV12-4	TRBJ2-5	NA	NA	CASSQRGAGRTQYF	TGTGCCAGCAGCCAGAGAGGGGCAGGCCGGACCCAGTACTTC
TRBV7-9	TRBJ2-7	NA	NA	CASMRPGDRSSYEQYF	TGTGCCAGCATGCGGCCGGGGGACCGTAGCTCCTACGAGCAGTACTTC
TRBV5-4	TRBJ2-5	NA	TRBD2	CASSPRTSGGRETQYF	TGTGCCAGCAGCCCCCGGACTAGCGGGGGCCGGGAGACCCAGTACTTC
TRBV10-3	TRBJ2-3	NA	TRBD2	CAGGTSGDTQYF	TGTGCCGGAGGGACTAGCGGAGATACGCAGTATTTT
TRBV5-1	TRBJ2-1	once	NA	CASSSQAVSSYNEQFF	TGCGCCAGCAGCTCACAAGCGGTTAGCTCCTACAATGAGCAGTTCTTC
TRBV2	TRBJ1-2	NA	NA	CASRDTGLRVYGYTF	TGTGCCAGCAGAGACACAGGTCTGCGGGTCTATGGCTACACCTTC
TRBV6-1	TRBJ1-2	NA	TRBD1	CASSVRAGGDYGYTF	TGTGCCAGCAGCGTTCGGGCAGGGGGGGACTATGGCTACACCTTC
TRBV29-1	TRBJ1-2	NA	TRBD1	CSVDLTGESYYGYTF	TGCAGCGTTGACCTGACAGGGGAAAGCTACTATGGCTACACCTTC
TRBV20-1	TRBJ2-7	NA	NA	CSARSSGRFDEQYF	TGCAGTGCCAGATCCTCAGGGAGGTTCGACGAGCAGTACTTC
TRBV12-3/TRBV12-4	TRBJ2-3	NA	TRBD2	CASSPGTNTDTQYF	TGTGCCAGCAGTCCGGGGACTAACACAGATACGCAGTATTTT
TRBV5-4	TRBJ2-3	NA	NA	CASSFRLEAQYF	TGTGCCAGCAGCTTTAGGCTTGAAGCGCAGTATTTT
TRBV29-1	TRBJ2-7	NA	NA	CSVNSYGSWEQYF	TGCAGCGTTAACAGCTACGGTTCCTGGGAGCAGTACTTC
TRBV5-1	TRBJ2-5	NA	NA	CASSEQETQYF	TGTGCCAGCAGTGAACAAGAGACCCAGTACTTC
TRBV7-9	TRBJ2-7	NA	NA	CASSLADTAQYF	TGTGCCAGCAGCTTAGCGGACACGGCGCAGTACTTC
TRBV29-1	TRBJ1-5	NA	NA	CSVEGGVQPQHF	TGCAGCGTTGAAGGGGGGGTGCAGCCCCAGCATTTT
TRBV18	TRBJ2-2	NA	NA	CASSTDMTTTGELFF	TGTGCCAGCTCAACGGACATGACGACCACCGGGGAGCTGTTTTTT
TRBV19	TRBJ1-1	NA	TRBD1	CASSSRGWSTEAFF	TGTGCCAGTAGTAGCAGGGGGTGGTCCACTGAAGCTTTCTTT
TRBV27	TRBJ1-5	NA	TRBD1	CASSLIGTGNQPQHF	TGTGCCAGCAGTTTAATAGGGACAGGGAATCAGCCCCAGCATTTT
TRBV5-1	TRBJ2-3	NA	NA	CASSGGTHTDTQYF	TGCGCCAGCAGCGGGGGGACCCACACAGATACGCAGTATTTT
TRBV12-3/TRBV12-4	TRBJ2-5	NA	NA	CASTPLRGQGPYQETQYF	TGTGCCAGCACCCCCTTGAGAGGGCAGGGACCGTACCAAGAGACCCAGTACTTC
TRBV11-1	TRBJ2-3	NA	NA	CASSFATGVTDTQYF	TGTGCCAGCAGCTTCGCGACGGGGGTCACGGATACGCAGTATTTT
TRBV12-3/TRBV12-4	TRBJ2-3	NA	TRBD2	CASSSSGTSGGLPRTDTQYF	TGTGCCAGCAGTTCCTCCGGGACTAGCGGGGGGCTACCACGCACAGATACGCAGTATTTT
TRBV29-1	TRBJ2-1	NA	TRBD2	CSVDVAGGDNEQFF	TGCAGCGTTGATGTAGCGGGGGGGGACAATGAGCAGTTCTTC